This passage covers 24 T cell receptor beta chains from one sample sequenced in a study of shared clonotypes between healthy human individuals. Profiling relied on immunoSEQ multiplex PCR, and the TCRdb table lists in-frame clones only, not all of them. The sample carries more than 1 million clones, roughly 74% recorded once. The sample comprised memory CD4+ T cells from PBMCs. Subset meaning: CD45RA-negative fraction. The source is a man aged 18-30 years in good health. Some clones in this sample may be carry-over from other donors' samples.

This clone appeared a single time. This chain joins TRBV6-5 and TRBJ1-2; TRBD1 agrees at 7 bases. Looked up from germline, CDR1 is MNHEY and CDR2 is SVGAGI. V lost 5 bases to trimming and J lost 4 bases; unmatched junction nucleotides: 7. This CDR3 region has 14 residues. The CDR3 sequence: CASSPTTGAYGYTF. The CDR3 coding sequence is TGTGCCAGCAGTCCCACCACAGGGGCCTATGGCTACACCTTC.

The rearrangement joins TRBV6-1 to TRBJ1-5; unclear D gene. CDR1 is MNHNS and CDR2 is SASEGT in the germline V gene. V lost 4 bases and J lost 1, with 8 bases in between. CDR3 length: 14 amino acids. The CDR3 coding sequence is TGTGCCAGCAGTGCCGATTTAAGCAATCAGCCCCAGCATTTT. Protein product: CASSADLSNQPQHF.

The V and J genes are TRBV7-8 and TRBJ2-7; 8 nucleotides align to TRBD1. J lost 2 bases, V lost 0 bases, and 0 bases had no gene match. The CDR3 sequence is 14 residues long. Germline V CDR1 and CDR2: SGHVS, FQNEAQ. CDR3 in DNA: TGTGCCAGCAGCTTAGCGGGACAGGCCTACGAGCAGTACTTC. It codes for CASSLAGQAYEQYF.

The chain uses TRBV30 and TRBJ2-7; possibly TRBD1 for D (5 bases). The CDR3 covers 15 residues. The ends were cut back, 2 bases at V and 2 bases at J, with 16 bases in the middle. Germline V gene lookup returns CDR1 GTSNPN and CDR2 SVGIG (reference sequence). CDR3 protein: CAWSKDSRLPYEQYF. The CDR3 bases are TGTGCCTGGAGTAAAGACAGCAGATTACCCTACGAGCAGTACTTC.

CDR3 in amino acids: CASRTDRVSNQPQHF. CDR3 nucleotides: TGTGCCAGCCGAACGGACAGGGTGAGCAATCAGCCCCAGCATTTT. This sequence joins TRBV19 and TRBJ1-5, with TRBD1 matching 8 bases. Unmatched junction bases numbered 8, after V lost 9 bases and J lost 1 base. The CDR3 runs to 15 residues. In germline, CDR1 is LNHDA, CDR2 SQIVND (reference sequence).

This clone showed up many times. This chain joins TRBV29-1 and TRBJ2-7; a possible D gene is TRBD1 (6 bases). This CDR3 contains 14 residues. Germline V lookup: CDR1 SQVTM, CDR2 ANQGSEA. Trimming shortened V by 8 bases and J by 5 bases, and 22 bases separated the two germline ends. The CDR3 DNA follows: TGCAGCTACGGCGTTGGGCAGGGGTGGAACGAGCAGTACTTC. Encoded protein: CSYGVGQGWNEQYF.

The V gene is TRBV15, the J gene TRBJ1-1; no clear D. Trimming pared 6 bases from V and 0 bases from J, leaving 11 bases between. CDR1 is LNHNV, CDR2 YYDKDF, per germline (reference sequence). The CDR3 sequence is 14 residues long. The DNA of the CDR3 is TGTGCCACCAGGGGGTCGGGAATGAACACTGAAGCTTTCTTT. It specifies CATRGSGMNTEAFF.

The chain couples TRBV7-2 to TRBJ1-2; D possibly corresponds to TRBD1 (5 bases). Germline loops: CDR1 SGHTA, CDR2 FQGNSA. CDR3 length: 14 amino acids. Trimming removed 3 bases at V and 6 bases at J, with 14 bases between. The CDR3 reads CASSFSTRVDGYTF. As DNA, the CDR3 is TGTGCCAGCAGCTTTTCGACCAGGGTGGATGGCTACACCTTC.

The chain is built from TRBV28 and TRBJ2-3; maybe TRBD2 (5 bases). This CDR3 has 13 amino acids. Germline loops: CDR1 MDHEN, CDR2 SYDVKM. Trimming took 8 bases from V and 6 from J, leaving 15 bases between them. CDR3 loop: CASAQDGGDTQYF. The CDR3 DNA sequence: TGTGCCAGCGCCCAGGACGGCGGGGATACGCAGTATTTT.

This clone has at least ten counts. CDR3 sequence (DNA): TGCAGTGCTCCAAACGGTGGTGAAGCTTTCTTT. It yields the protein CSAPNGGEAFF. V and J are TRBV20-1 and TRBJ1-1; D remains ambiguous. The CDR3 is 11 amino acids. The germline V gene encodes CDR1 DFQATT and CDR2 SNEGSKA (reference sequence). Trimming shortened V by 5 bases and J by 7 bases, and 11 bases separated the two germline ends.

This clone appeared a few times. V gene TRBV27 combines with J gene TRBJ2-3, with D unresolved. Trimming removed 6 bases from V and 6 bases from J, with 22 bases in between. The CDR3 is 16 residues long. Germline loops: CDR1 MNHEY, CDR2 SMNVEV (reference sequence). Here the CDR3 DNA reads TGTGCCAGCAGACTCAGGAATACCGCTTCATTGGATACGCAGTATTTT. It yields the protein CASRLRNTASLDTQYF.

The J gene is TRBJ2-1, the V gene TRBV7-2; TRBD2 matches 7 bases. The J segment lost 1 base and the V segment lost 2 bases, leaving 5 bases of the junction unmatched. Germline loops: CDR1 SGHTA, CDR2 FQGNSA. CDR3 length: 16 amino acids. The CDR3 is CASSLWGAGSYNEQFF. CDR3 in DNA: TGTGCCAGCAGCTTATGGGGAGCGGGGTCCTACAATGAGCAGTTCTTC.

This clone was counted only a few times. The sample has other DNA sequences that encode this CDR3 too. The CDR3 spells CASSLGTGRETQYF. The CDR3, as DNA: TGCGCCAGCAGCTTAGGGACAGGGCGGGAGACCCAGTACTTC. The genes are TRBV5-1 and TRBJ2-5; 9 bases match TRBD1. The CDR3 sequence is 14 residues long. J was trimmed by 5 bases and V by 2 bases; bases with no gene match: 4. Germline-derived CDR1 and CDR2 are SGHRS and YFSETQ.

The gene calls are TRBV19 and TRBJ1-5; D possibly corresponds to TRBD1 (5 bases). This CDR3 is 16 amino acids long. V gave up 6 bases and J gave up 7 bases, with 22 bases separating them. Germline loops: CDR1 LNHDA, CDR2 SQIVND (reference sequence). In nucleotides, the CDR3 is TGTGCCAGTAGGAGACGGGGGGGACCAGATGGGCAGCCCCAGCATTTT. This codes for CASRRRGGPDGQPQHF.

The chain links TRBV9 to TRBJ1-1; 7 nucleotides align to TRBD1. Germline V gene data show CDR1 as SGDLS and CDR2 as YYNGEE. The CDR3 extends over 15 amino acids. V shed 0 bases and J 1 base; nucleotides not matched to a gene: 3. CDR3 DNA: TGTGCCAGCAGCGTAGCGCCAGGGGGGAACACTGAAGCTTTCTTT. It codes for CASSVAPGGNTEAFF.

DNA of the CDR3: TGTGCCAGCTCACCAGGGGGCAACTGGGATACGCAGTATTTT. This codes for CASSPGGNWDTQYF. V is TRBV18 and J is TRBJ2-3; a possible D gene is TRBD1 (6 bases). Trimming stripped 2 bases from V and 6 bases from J, with 12 bases between. There are 14 residues in the CDR3. Germline V lookup: CDR1 KGHSH, CDR2 LQKENI.

The V and J genes are TRBV7-2 and TRBJ2-3, with D unclear. The ends were cut back, 4 bases at V and 0 bases at J, with 11 bases in the middle. The germline CDR1 and CDR2 sequences are SGHTA and FQGNSA. The CDR3 contains 15 residues. As DNA, the CDR3 is TGTGCCAGCAGCTCCCGGACGGCTAGCACAGATACGCAGTATTTT. Protein: CASSSRTASTDTQYF.

This chain uses TRBV5-7 with TRBJ2-7; D not certain. TRBV5-7 is annotated as an ORF whose role is uncertain. V was clipped by 1 base and J by 5 bases, with 10 bases between them. The CDR3 covers 13 residues. CDR3 amino acids: CASSLPGADEQYF. The CDR3 DNA follows: TGTGCCAGCAGCTTGCCAGGTGCCGACGAGCAGTACTTC.

This chain connects TRBV5-5 to TRBJ2-5, with TRBD1 matching over 11 bases. V lost 3 bases, J lost 5 bases, and 3 bases stayed unmatched. The germline gives CDR1 SGHKS, CDR2 YYEKEE (reference sequence). This CDR3 has 14 amino acids. CDR3 amino acids: CASSWTGGEETQYF. CDR3 coding DNA: TGTGCCAGCAGCTGGACAGGGGGCGAGGAGACCCAGTACTTC.

CDR3 bases: TGTGCCAGCAGCTTCCCTGGAGAGACCCAGTACTTC. Amino acid sequence: CASSFPGETQYF. The V gene is TRBV5-4, the J gene TRBJ2-5; D gene uncertain. V shed 2 bases and J shed 4 bases, with 6 bases lying between them. Germline lookup yields CDR1 SGHNT and CDR2 YYREEE (reference sequence). This CDR3 comprises 12 residues.

V and J are TRBV7-2 and TRBJ2-7; D might be TRBD2 (5 bases). CDR3 length: 12 residues. Germline V lookup: CDR1 SGHTA, CDR2 FQGNSA. V lost 6 bases to trimming and J lost 7 bases, with 13 bases between them. The CDR3 nucleotides are TGTGCCAGCAGTACTTTTGCGGGTGAGCAGTACTTC. This encodes CASSTFAGEQYF.

The gene calls are TRBV5-6 and TRBJ1-3, with a possible D match to TRBD1 (6 bases). V gave up 3 bases and J gave up 3 bases, with 10 bases separating them. CDR3 size: 14 residues. Germline-derived CDR1 and CDR2 are SGHDT and YYEEEE. The CDR3 is CASSSTGLGNTIYF. CDR3 nucleotide sequence: TGTGCCAGCAGCTCGACAGGACTTGGAAACACCATATATTTT.

In DNA, the CDR3 is TGTGCCAGCAGCGCGAGGACCCTAACCTACGAGCAGTACTTC. Translating it yields CASSARTLTYEQYF. The chain joins TRBV5-8 to TRBJ2-7; D gene unclear. The germline V gene encodes CDR1 SGHTS and CDR2 YDEGEE. The CDR3 has 14 residues. The V end lost 4 bases, the J end lost 2 bases, and 13 bases lay between the germline ends.

J is TRBJ2-3 and V is TRBV30; the D is unclear. V was pared by 2 bases and J by 2 bases, with 5 bases between. CDR1 is GTSNPN, CDR2 SVGIG, per germline (reference sequence). The CDR3 is 12 amino acids. CDR3 region: CAWSLVTDTQYF. The CDR3 DNA is TGTGCCTGGAGTTTAGTCACAGATACGCAGTATTTT.